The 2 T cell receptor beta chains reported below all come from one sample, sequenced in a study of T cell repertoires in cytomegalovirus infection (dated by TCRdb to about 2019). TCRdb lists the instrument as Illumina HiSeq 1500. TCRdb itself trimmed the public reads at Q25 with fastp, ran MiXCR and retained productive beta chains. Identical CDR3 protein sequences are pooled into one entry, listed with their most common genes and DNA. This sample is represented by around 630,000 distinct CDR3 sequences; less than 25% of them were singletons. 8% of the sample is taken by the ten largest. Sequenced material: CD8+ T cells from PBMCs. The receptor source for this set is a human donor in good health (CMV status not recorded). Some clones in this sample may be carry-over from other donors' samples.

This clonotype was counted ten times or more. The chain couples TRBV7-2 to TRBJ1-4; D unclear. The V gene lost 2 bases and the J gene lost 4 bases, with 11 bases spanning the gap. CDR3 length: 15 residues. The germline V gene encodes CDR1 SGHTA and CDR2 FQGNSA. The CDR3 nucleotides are TGTGCCAGCAGCTTAAACGGGCCAGATAATGAAAAACTGTTTTTT. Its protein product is CASSLNGPDNEKLFF.

The CDR3 DNA sequence: TGCAGTGCACCTGTGGGACAGTTATCTAAGGTTGCTGAGCAGTTCTTC. Translated, it gives CSAPVGQLSKVAEQFF. The chain uses TRBV20-1 and TRBJ2-1; 7 nucleotides match TRBD1. CDR1 and CDR2 from the germline V gene are DFQATT and SNEGSKA (reference sequence). V was clipped by 6 bases and J by 9 bases; unmatched bases: 20. The CDR3 consists of 16 residues.